The next 2 T cell receptor beta chains were all read from a single sample in a study of blood T cells in healthy people across ages. Sample-barcoded 5' priming and a J-beta primer mix drove a second PCR of 7 to 11 cycles. Via MiXCR, TCRdb re-called the 5' RACE reads, giving one row per CDR3 protein. In the table there are 700,000 to 900,000 distinct CDR3 sequences, 40% to 65% of which are singletons. The sample consisted of blood. These receptors were collected from an elderly man in good health.

Points on this clonotype: Its ends do not fully match the called genes, so a read error is possible. The chain couples TRBV7-2 to TRBJ1-2; possibly TRBD1 for D (5 bases). The V gene's germline CDR1 is SGHTA and CDR2 FQGNSA. CDR3 length: 14 residues. Written as DNA, the CDR3 is TGTGCCAGTCCCCGGAGGGGTGGGGGTTATGGCAACACCTTC. Its translation is CASPRRGGGYGNTF.

This sequence joins TRBV2 and TRBJ2-7; tentatively, D is TRBD1 or TRBD2 (5 bases each). The V end lost 6 bases, the J end lost 1 base, and 10 bases lay between the germline ends. Germline V CDR1 and CDR2: SNHLY, FYNNEI. The CDR3 has 13 amino acids. Written as DNA, the CDR3 is TGTGCCAGCAGCGGGGACGATTCCTACGAGCAGTACTTC. This codes for CASSGDDSYEQYF.